A single sample is the source of the 12 T cell receptor beta chains below, sequenced in a study of T cell changes during pregnancy in multiple sclerosis. Libraries were prepared by immunoSEQ multiplex PCR; TCRdb keeps only in-frame clonotypes and omits some of them. This sample yields some 74,000 clones, of which around 92% are seen a single time; approximately 2.2% belongs to the top ten. Sequenced material: peripheral blood, taken before pregnancy. Receptors were obtained from a female donor with multiple sclerosis, enrolled in a pregnancy study.

The J gene is TRBJ1-2, the V gene TRBV6-5, with D tentatively TRBD1 (5 bases). The CDR3 consists of 13 residues. Trimming took off 5 bases at V and 7 bases at J, with 14 bases between the two ends. In germline, CDR1 is MNHEY, CDR2 SVGAGI. DNA for the CDR3: TGTGCCAGCAGTCCCCAGGGTAGGAGTGGCTACACCTTC. It is translated as CASSPQGRSGYTF.

The chain combines TRBV18 with TRBJ1-2; 10 nucleotides agree with TRBD1. Per the germline V gene, CDR1 is KGHSH and CDR2 is LQKENI. The CDR3 covers 15 residues. V lost 4 bases and J lost 1; bases outside the gene matches: 3. CDR3 DNA: TGTGCCAGCTCACTTGGACAGGGGGGTAACTATGGCTACACCTTC. It codes for CASSLGQGGNYGYTF.

The chain combines TRBV4-3 with TRBJ1-1, with D possibly matching TRBD1 (6 bases). This CDR3 has 16 residues. Trimming left V 1 base short and J 0 bases short, with 12 bases between. Germline loops: CDR1 LGHNA, CDR2 YSLEER. The CDR3 loop is CASSQGAGTLNTEAFF. DNA for the CDR3: TGCGCCAGCAGCCAAGGGGCCGGGACATTGAACACTGAAGCTTTCTTT.

CDR3 DNA: TGCAGCGTTGAGAGCCCTCGGTGGGGGGGCCGGGGCCAAGAGACCCAGTACTTC. Translated, it gives CSVESPRWGGRGQETQYF. The chain links TRBV29-1 to TRBJ2-5; the D gene is possibly TRBD2 (7 bases). The V gene lost 3 bases and the J gene lost 1 base, with 24 bases spanning the gap. The CDR3 is 18 amino acids. CDR1 and CDR2 (germline): SQVTM, ANQGSEA.

The rearrangement links TRBV20-1 to TRBJ2-5; 7 bases match TRBD1. V was pared by 4 bases and J by 4 bases, with 0 bases of the junction left unmatched. The CDR3 has 11 amino acids. Germline CDR1 reads DFQATT; CDR2 reads SNEGSKA (reference sequence). The CDR3 spells CSANRGETQYF. In DNA, the CDR3 is TGCAGTGCTAACAGGGGAGAGACCCAGTACTTC.

The rearrangement links TRBV30 to TRBJ1-2; 8 nucleotides align to TRBD1. V shed 1 base, J shed 5 bases, and the junction held 9 bases outside the gene matches. The CDR3 is 15 amino acids. The germline V gene encodes CDR1 GTSNPN and CDR2 SVGIG (reference sequence). The CDR3 reads CAWSANNRQGYGYTF. Here the CDR3 DNA reads TGTGCCTGGAGTGCCAATAACCGACAGGGGTATGGCTACACCTTC. Full variable domain (rest looked up from reference TRBV30 and TRBJ1-2): SQTIHQWPATLVQPVGSPLSLECTVEGTSNPNLYWYRQAAGRGLQLLFYSVGIGQISSEVPQNLSASRPQDRQFILSSKKLLLSDSGFYLCAWSANNRQGYGYTFGSGTRLTVV.

The V call is TRBV18, the J call TRBJ1-5; 8 nucleotides line up with TRBD1. Germline loops: CDR1 KGHSH, CDR2 LQKENI. There are 14 residues in the CDR3. Trimming took 3 bases from V and 5 from J; bases not matched to a gene: 3. CDR3 region: CASSPQGAHQPQHF. CDR3 in DNA: TGTGCCAGCTCACCCCAGGGGGCTCATCAGCCCCAGCATTTT.

The J gene is TRBJ2-2, the V gene TRBV16; 8 bases agree with TRBD1. CDR3 size: 16 residues. In germline, CDR1 is KGHSY, CDR2 FQNENV. The V gene end was trimmed by 0 bases and the J gene end by 6 bases; junction bases not matched to a gene: 6. CDR3 nucleotide sequence: TGTGCCAGCAGCCAATCGATCGGCAGGGGGCCCGGGGAGCTGTTTTTT. This gives the protein CASSQSIGRGPGELFF.

This sequence joins TRBV5-1 and TRBJ2-5; a possible D gene is TRBD2 (6 bases). CDR3 size: 14 residues. Germline assignment: CDR1 SGHRS and CDR2 YFSETQ. V was trimmed by 7 bases and J by 1 base, leaving 14 bases between them. The CDR3 loop is CASALGGFQETQYF. Written as DNA, the CDR3 is TGCGCCAGCGCCCTAGGAGGGTTCCAAGAGACCCAGTACTTC.

The gene calls are TRBV2 and TRBJ2-3; 9 bases align to TRBD2. The CDR3 covers 12 residues. The V segment lost 7 bases and the J segment 8 bases; nucleotides outside the gene matches: 4. Germline-derived CDR1 and CDR2 are SNHLY and FYNNEI. This chain's CDR3 is CASILAGTTQYF. CDR3 DNA sequence: TGTGCCAGCATTCTAGCGGGAACTACGCAGTATTTT.

This chain connects TRBV15 to TRBJ2-1; D ambiguous. The CDR3 consists of 16 residues. V was pared by 1 base and J by 0 bases, with 10 bases between. CDR1 is LNHNV, CDR2 YYDKDF, per germline (reference sequence). CDR3 bases: TGTGCCACCAGCAGAGCTGGCGGAAGCTCCTACAATGAGCAGTTCTTC. This gives the protein CATSRAGGSSYNEQFF.

The rearrangement links TRBV5-8 to TRBJ2-5, with D maybe TRBD2 (6 bases). The CDR3 loop spans 15 amino acids. In germline, CDR1 is SGHTS, CDR2 YDEGEE. Trimming stripped 4 bases from V and 5 bases from J, with 18 bases between. The CDR3 nucleotides read TGTGCCAGCAGCAGCACGGGAGCGCTTGGGGAGACCCAGTACTTC. It encodes CASSSTGALGETQYF.